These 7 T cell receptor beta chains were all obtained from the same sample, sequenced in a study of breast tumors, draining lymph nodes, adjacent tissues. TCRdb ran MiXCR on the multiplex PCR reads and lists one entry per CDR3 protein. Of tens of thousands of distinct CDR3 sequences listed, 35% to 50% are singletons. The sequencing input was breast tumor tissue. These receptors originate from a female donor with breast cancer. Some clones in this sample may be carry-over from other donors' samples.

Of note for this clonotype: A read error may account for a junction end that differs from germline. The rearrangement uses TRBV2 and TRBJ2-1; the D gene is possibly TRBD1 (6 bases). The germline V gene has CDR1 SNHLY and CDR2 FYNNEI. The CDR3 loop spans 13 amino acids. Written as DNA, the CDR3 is TGCGCCAGCAGGGGCAGGGGTTACAATGAGCAGTTCTTC. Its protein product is CASRGRGYNEQFF.

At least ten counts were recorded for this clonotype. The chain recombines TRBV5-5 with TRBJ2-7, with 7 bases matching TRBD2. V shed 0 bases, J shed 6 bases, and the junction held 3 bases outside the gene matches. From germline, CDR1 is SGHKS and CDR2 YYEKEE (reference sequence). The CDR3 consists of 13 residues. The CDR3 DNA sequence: TGTGCCAGCAGCTTGGACCCGGGAGGCGAGCAGTACTTC. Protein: CASSLDPGGEQYF.

In DNA form, the CDR3 reads TGCAGTGCTAGGGCCGCGATGGGGAGCGGCTACACCATATATTTT. Translated: CSARAAMGSGYTIYF. This chain links TRBV20-1 with TRBJ1-3; D ambiguous. CDR1 is DFQATT, CDR2 SNEGSKA, per germline (reference sequence). The ends were cut back, 3 bases at V and 8 bases at J, with 20 bases in the middle. The CDR3 has 15 amino acids.

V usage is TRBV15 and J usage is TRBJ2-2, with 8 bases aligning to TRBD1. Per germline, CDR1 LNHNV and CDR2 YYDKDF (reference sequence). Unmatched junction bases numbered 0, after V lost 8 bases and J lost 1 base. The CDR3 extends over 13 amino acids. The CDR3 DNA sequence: TGTGCCACCGGGACAGGGAACACCGGGGAGCTGTTTTTT. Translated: CATGTGNTGELFF.

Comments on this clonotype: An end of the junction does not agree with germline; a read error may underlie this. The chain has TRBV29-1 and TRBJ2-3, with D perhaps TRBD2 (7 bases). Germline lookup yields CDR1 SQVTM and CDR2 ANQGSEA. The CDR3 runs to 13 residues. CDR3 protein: CGVSQGGTDTQYF. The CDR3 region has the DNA TGCGGCGTTTCACAGGGAGGGACAGATACGCAGTATTTT.

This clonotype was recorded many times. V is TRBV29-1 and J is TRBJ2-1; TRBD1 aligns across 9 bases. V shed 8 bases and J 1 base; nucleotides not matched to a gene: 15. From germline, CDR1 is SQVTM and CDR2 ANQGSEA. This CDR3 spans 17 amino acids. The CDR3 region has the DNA TGCAGCCTCGTTTTGGGGGACAGGGTATTGTCCTACAATGAGCAGTTCTTC. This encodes CSLVLGDRVLSYNEQFF.

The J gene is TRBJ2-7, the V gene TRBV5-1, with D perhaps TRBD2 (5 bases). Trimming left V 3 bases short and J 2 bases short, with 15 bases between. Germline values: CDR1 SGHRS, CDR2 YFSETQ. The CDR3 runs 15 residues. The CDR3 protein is CASSWMSEGTYEQYF. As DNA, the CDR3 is TGCGCCAGCAGCTGGATGTCTGAGGGAACCTACGAGCAGTACTTC.